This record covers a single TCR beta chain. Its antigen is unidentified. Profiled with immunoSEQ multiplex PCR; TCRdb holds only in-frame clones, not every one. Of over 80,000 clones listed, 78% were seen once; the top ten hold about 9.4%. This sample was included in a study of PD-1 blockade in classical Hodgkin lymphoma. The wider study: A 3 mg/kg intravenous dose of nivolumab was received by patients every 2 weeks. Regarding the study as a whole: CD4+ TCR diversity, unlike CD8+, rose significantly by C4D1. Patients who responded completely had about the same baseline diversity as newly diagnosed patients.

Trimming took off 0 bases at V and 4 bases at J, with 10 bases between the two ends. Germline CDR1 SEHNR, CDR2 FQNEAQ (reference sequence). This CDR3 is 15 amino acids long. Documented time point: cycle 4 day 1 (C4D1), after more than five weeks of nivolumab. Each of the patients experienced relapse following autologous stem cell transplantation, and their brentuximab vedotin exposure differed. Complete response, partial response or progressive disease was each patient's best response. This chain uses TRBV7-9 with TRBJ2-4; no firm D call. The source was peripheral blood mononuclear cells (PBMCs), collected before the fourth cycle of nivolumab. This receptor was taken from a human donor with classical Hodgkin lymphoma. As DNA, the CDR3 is TGTGCCAGCAGCTTAGCTCTGGATCCAAAAAACATTCAGTACTTC. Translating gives CASSLALDPKNIQYF. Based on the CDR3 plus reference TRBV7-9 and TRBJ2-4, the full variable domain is DTGVSQNPRHKITKRGQNVTFRCDPISEHNRLYWYRQTLGQGPEFLTYFQNEAQLEKSRLLSDRFSAERPKGSFSTLEIQRTEQGDSAMYLCASSLALDPKNIQYFGAGTRLSVL.